This T cell receptor (beta chain) is from a study of OX40 agonist ivuxolimab in advanced cancers. The study's findings and limits: In the 0.1 to 3.0 mg/kg range, CD4+ and CD8+ blood T cells had expanded clonally by week 6.

Clones were sequenced by immunoSEQ multiplex PCR, and TCRdb holds only the in-frame ones, with some missing. Of fewer than 65,000 clones listed, 75% to 90% are singletons. The CDR3 spans 11 residues. Germline lookup yields CDR1 SNHLY and CDR2 FYNNEI. Trimming cost V 8 bases and J 7 bases, with 11 bases left between them. As concerns this clone: Its cognate antigen is unknown.

The chain has TRBV2 and TRBJ2-5; no reliable D call. The sample in question was CD4+ or CD8+ T cells sorted from blood, obtained in a trial of the OX40 agonist ivuxolimab. This receptor was taken from an adult with an advanced solid tumor such as melanoma, head and neck, liver or kidney cancer. CDR3 in DNA: TGTGCCAGCTCCAGTTCGGGGACCCAGTACTTC. It codes for CASSSSGTQYF.